This T cell receptor (beta chain) was sequenced for a study of OX40 agonist ivuxolimab in advanced cancers. V was trimmed by 6 bases and J by 8 bases, leaving 16 bases between them. CDR3 length: 13 amino acids. Germline V gene lookup returns CDR1 MNHNY and CDR2 SVGAGI (reference sequence). TCRdb keeps only in-frame clones here, not all; method: immunoSEQ multiplex PCR. Altogether about 36,000 clones are present, 88% being singletons, with the ten largest covering less than 5%. The sequencing used CD4+ or CD8+ T cells sorted from blood, collected in a trial of the OX40 agonist ivuxolimab. V and J are TRBV6-6 and TRBJ1-1, with D unresolved. This TCR derives from an adult with an advanced solid tumor such as melanoma, head and neck, liver or kidney cancer. The CDR3 DNA sequence: TGTGCCAGCAGGGACCCGGGCCTCACCGAAGCTTTCTTT. This encodes CASRDPGLTEAFF.